This TCR beta chain was sequenced in a study of CD8+ T cells in alopecia areata. Study overall: Those receiving the skin were approximately 6-10-week-old female C3H/HeJ mice, whose grafts came from roughly 6-13-month-old C3H/HeJ donors with spontaneous alopecia.

Sequencing used cDNA as its template, made by extracting RNA and reverse transcribing it. Sequenced by immunoSEQ multiplex PCR; TCRdb stores in-frame clones only, minus some. Captured here are more than 90,000 clones, none seen once; the top ten comprise around 20%. This clone was observed a handful of times. Its antigen is not identified. The gene symbols are mouse symbols. The sequence runs out 4 residues before the end of the CDR3; the remainder is reconstructed from the germline J gene. Study-wide results and limits: More clonal than normal scalp was lesional scalp, particularly alopecia totalis/universalis. Sequencing of scalp samples also captures resident alphabeta T cells of normal skin.

The germline CDR1 and CDR2 sequences are NSHNY and SYGAGN. The CDR3 is made up of 15 amino acids. J was trimmed by 6 bases and V by 1 base; bases with no gene match: 3. The V call is TRBV13-1, the J call TRBJ2-1, with 11 bases fitting TRBD2. Sample: lesional skin. The receptor's source is a C3H/HeJ mouse with alopecia areata. This strain's MHC haplotype is H2-k. CDR3 sequence: CASSDTGLGVAEQFF. Partial CDR3 DNA: TGTGCCAGCAGTGATACGGGACTGGGGGTTGCT.